This TCR beta chain was obtained from a study of shared clonotypes between healthy human individuals. Study findings and constraints: An expected dependence of interdonor clonotype sharing on sequencing depth was noted. It was observed that 5% to 6.5% of naive CD4 clonotypes were shared across several donors.

The repertoire was sequenced with immunoSEQ multiplex PCR; TCRdb's copy has only in-frame clones and lacks some. Here the sample spans a few million clones, over 85% being singletons. CDR3 length equals 12 residues. Trimming shortened V by 4 bases and J by 4 bases, and 9 bases separated the two germline ends. Looked up from germline, CDR1 is SGHRS and CDR2 is YFSETQ. Points on this clone: As yet, its antigen is unknown. Different DNA sequences within this sample yield the same CDR3.

The sample comprised naive CD4+ T cells sorted from blood. The sample's subset: CD45RA+ positively selected. The receptor's source is a man between 18 and 35 years old in good health. The chain is built from TRBV5-1 and TRBJ2-7; D perhaps matches TRBD2 (5 bases). CDR3 nucleotide sequence: TGCGCCAGCAGCCTCACGGGGTACGAGCAGTACTTC. Translating it yields CASSLTGYEQYF.